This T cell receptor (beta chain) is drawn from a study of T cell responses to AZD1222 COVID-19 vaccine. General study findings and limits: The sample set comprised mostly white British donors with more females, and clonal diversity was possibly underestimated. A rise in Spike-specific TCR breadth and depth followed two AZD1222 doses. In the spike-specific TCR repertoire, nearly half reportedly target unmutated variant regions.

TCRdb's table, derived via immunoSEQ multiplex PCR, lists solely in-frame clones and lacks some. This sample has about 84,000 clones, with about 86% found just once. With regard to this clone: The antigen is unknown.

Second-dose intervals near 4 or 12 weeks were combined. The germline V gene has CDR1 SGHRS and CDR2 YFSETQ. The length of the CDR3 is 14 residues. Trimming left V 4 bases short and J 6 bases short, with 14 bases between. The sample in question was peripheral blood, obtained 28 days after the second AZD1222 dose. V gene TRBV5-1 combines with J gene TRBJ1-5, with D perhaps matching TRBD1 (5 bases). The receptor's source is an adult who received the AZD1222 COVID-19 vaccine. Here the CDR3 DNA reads TGCGCCAGCAGCCCCGGACAAGCAGGTCAGCCCCAGCATTTT. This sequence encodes CASSPGQAGQPQHF.